The T cell receptor (beta chain) described here comes from a study of T-cell memory formation after mild COVID-19. V lost 3 bases to trimming and J lost 4 bases, with 8 bases between them. CDR3 length equals 12 residues. Germline V gene sequence: CDR1 GTSNPN, CDR2 SVGIG (reference sequence). TCRdb fed the 5' RACE reads into MiXCR, producing one record per CDR3 protein. Among a few hundred thousand distinct CDR3 sequences listed, approximately 25% were seen once. The specimen sequenced was PBMCs or a T cell subset sorted from them (not recorded which). The clonotype comes from an adult woman who had mild COVID-19 (a few samples of this study predate the infection). Cell type and time point are not known. The chain employs TRBV30 and TRBJ2-3; D is possibly TRBD1 (5 bases). CDR3 bases: TGTGCCTGGAGCCTAGGGGCAGATACGCAGTATTTT. Protein: CAWSLGADTQYF.